The T cell receptor (beta chain) under discussion was sequenced for a study of blood T cell repertoires in COVID-19. Study-wide context: The United States, Italy and Spain supplied acute and convalescent COVID-19 samples. From T cells, B-cell-depleted T cells, or PBMCs came the material, which was cDNA or gDNA.

In its sample, this clone was seen a few times. Original processing notes: It was from reference gene primer amplification that nucleated cell counts were estimated. Assay used: immunoSEQ multiplex PCR; TCRdb lists only in-frame clones, some missing. D and trimming were read from the DNA, whereas the V and J calls and clone size are those reported in that table. In the table there are about 45,000 clones, approximately 87% of which are singletons. The sample was peripheral blood. The sequence came from a human donor in a cohort sampled during active COVID-19.

CDR3 coding DNA: TGTGCCAGCAGCTACGACAGGGGGCAGCCCCAGCATTTT. Encoded protein: CASSYDRGQPQHF. The V call is TRBV5-8, the J call TRBJ1-5, with 9 bases aligning to TRBD1. After removal of 3 bases from V and 7 bases from J, the junction contained 2 bases not matched to a gene. Germline CDR1 reads SGHTS; CDR2 reads YDEGEE. This CDR3 is 13 amino acids long.